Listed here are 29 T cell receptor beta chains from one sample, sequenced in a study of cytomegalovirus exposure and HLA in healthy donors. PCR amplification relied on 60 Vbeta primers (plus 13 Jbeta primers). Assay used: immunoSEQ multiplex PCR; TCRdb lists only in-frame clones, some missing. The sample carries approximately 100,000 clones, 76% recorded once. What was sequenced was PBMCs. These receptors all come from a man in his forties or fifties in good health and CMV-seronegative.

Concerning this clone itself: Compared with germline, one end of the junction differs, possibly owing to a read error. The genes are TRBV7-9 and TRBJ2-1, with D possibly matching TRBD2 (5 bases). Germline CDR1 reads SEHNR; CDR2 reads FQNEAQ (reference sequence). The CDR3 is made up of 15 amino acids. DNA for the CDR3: TGTTCCAGCACCCAACGTGGCAGAGGGTTTACTGAGCAGTTCTTC. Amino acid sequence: CSSTQRGRGFTEQFF.

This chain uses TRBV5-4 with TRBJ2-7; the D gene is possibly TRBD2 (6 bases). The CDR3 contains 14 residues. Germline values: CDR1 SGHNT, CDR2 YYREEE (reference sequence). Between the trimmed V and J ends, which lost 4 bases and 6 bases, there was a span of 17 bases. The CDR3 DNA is TGTGCCAGCAGCCCGTCTGCCAGGGAGGCCGAGCAGTACGTC. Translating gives CASSPSAREAEQYV.

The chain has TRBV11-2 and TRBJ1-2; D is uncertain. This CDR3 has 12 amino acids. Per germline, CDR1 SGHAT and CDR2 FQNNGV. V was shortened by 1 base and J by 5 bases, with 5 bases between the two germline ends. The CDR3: CASSLGQYGYTF. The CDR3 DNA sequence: TGTGCCAGCAGCTTAGGGCAGTATGGCTACACCTTC. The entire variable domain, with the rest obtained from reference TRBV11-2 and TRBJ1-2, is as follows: EAGVAQSPRYKIIEKRQSVAFWCNPISGHATLYWYQQILGQGPKLLIQFQNNGVVDDSQLPKDRFSAERLKGVDSTLKIQPAKLEDSAVYLCASSLGQYGYTFGSGTRLTVV.

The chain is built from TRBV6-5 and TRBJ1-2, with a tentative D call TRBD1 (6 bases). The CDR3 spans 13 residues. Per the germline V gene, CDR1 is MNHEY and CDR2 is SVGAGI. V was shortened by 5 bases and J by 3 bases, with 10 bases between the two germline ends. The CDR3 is CASSAGQYYGYTF. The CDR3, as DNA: TGTGCCAGCAGTGCCGGACAGTACTATGGCTACACCTTC.

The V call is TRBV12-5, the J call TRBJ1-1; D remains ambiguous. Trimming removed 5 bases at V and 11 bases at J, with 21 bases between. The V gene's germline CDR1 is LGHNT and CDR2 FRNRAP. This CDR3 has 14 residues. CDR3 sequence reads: CASGLSPPRLGAFF. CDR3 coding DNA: TGTGCTAGTGGTCTCTCCCCCCCCCGGCTCGGGGCTTTCTTT.

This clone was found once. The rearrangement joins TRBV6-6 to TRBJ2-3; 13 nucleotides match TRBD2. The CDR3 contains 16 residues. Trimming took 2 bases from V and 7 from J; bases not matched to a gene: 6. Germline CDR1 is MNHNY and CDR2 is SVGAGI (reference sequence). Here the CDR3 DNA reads TGTGCCAGCAGTTACGTACTAGCGGGGGGGCCGAATACGCAGTATTTT. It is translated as CASSYVLAGGPNTQYF.

The CDR3 nucleotides are TGTGCCAGCAGCTTAGTAGGGGTTGGCTCGTCCAAAAACATTCAGTACTTC. This gives the protein CASSLVGVGSSKNIQYF. The rearrangement uses TRBV7-2 and TRBJ2-4, with TRBD1 as a possible D gene (5 bases). Trimming cost V 1 base and J 2 bases, with 15 bases left between them. The CDR3 is 17 amino acids. Germline V gene lookup returns CDR1 SGHTA and CDR2 FQGNSA.

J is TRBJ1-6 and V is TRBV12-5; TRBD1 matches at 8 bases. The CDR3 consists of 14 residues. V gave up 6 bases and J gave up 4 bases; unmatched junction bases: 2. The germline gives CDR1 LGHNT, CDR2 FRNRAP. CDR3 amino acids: CASGQGAYNSPLHF. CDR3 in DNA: TGTGCTAGTGGGCAGGGGGCATATAATTCACCCCTCCACTTT.

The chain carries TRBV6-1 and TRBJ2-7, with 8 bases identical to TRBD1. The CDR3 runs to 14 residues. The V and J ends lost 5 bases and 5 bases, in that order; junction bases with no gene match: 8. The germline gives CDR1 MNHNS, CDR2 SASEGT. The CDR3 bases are TGTGCCAGCAGTTTGTTCTCAGGGGGCGACGAGCAGTACTTC. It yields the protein CASSLFSGGDEQYF.

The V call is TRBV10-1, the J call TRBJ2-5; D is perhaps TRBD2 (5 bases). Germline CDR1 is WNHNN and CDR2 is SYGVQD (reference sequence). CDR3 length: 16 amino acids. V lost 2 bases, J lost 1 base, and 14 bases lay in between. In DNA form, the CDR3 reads TGCGCCAGCAGTGAGCCTAGGAGGCCCCTCCAAGAGACCCAGTACTTC. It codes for CASSEPRRPLQETQYF.

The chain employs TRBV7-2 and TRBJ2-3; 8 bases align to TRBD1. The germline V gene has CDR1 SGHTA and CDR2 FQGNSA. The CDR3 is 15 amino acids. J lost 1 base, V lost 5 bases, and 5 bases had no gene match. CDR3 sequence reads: CASSLKDRGTDTQYF. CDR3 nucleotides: TGTGCCAGCAGCCTAAAGGACAGGGGCACAGATACGCAGTATTTT.

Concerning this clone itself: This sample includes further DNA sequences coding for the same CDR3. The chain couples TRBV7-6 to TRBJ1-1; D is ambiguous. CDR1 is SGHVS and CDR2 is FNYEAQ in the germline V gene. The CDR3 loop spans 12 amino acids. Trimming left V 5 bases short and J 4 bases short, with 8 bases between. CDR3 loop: CASSLPGTEAFF. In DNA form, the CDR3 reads TGTGCCAGCAGCCTCCCGGGCACTGAAGCTTTCTTT.

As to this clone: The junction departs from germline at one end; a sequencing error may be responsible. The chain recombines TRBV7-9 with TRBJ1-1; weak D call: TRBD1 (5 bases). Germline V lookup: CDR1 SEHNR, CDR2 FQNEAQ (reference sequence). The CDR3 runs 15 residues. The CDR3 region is CSSSLAERGNTEAFF. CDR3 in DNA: TGTTCCAGCAGCTTAGCGGAAAGGGGGAACACTGAAGCTTTCTTT. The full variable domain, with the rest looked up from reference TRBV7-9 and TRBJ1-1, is DTGVSQNPRHKITKRGQNVTFRCDPISEHNRLYWYRQTLGQGPEFLTYFQNEAQLEKSRLLSDRFSAERPKGSFSTLEIQRTEQGDSAMYLCSSSLAERGNTEAFFGQGTRLTVV.

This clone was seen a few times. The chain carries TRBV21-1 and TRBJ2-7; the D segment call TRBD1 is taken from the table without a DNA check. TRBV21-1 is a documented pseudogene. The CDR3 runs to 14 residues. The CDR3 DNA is TGTGCCAGCAGCAAACGAACAGGCCCCTACGAGCAGTACGTC. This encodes CASSKRTGPYEQYV.

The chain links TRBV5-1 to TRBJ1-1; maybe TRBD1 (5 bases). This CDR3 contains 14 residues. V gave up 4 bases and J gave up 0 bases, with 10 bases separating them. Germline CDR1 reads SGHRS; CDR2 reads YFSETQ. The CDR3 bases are TGCGCCAGCAGCCCAGGACAAGTGAACACTGAAGCTTTCTTT. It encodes CASSPGQVNTEAFF.

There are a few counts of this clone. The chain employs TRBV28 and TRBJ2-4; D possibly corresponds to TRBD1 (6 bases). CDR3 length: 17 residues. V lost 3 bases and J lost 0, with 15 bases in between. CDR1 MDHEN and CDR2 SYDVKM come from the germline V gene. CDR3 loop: CASSFSDRPLAKNIQYF. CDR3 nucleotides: TGTGCCAGCAGTTTCAGTGACAGGCCCTTAGCCAAAAACATTCAGTACTTC.

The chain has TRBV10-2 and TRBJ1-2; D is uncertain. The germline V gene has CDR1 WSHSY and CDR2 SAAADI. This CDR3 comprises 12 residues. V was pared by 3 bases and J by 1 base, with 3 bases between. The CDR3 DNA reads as TGCGCCAGCAGTGACAATAACTATGGCTACACCTTC. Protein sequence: CASSDNNYGYTF.

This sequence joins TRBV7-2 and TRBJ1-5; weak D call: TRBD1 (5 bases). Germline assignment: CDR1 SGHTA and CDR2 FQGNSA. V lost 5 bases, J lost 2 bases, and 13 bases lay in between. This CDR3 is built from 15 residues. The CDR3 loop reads CASSPGGAGNQPQHF. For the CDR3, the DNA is TGTGCCAGCAGCCCGGGGGGAGCCGGCAATCAGCCCCAGCATTTT.

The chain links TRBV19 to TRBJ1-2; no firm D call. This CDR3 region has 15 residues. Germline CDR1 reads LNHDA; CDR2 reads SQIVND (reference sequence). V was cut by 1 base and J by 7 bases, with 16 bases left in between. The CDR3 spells CASSIASGLGFGYTF. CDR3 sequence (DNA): TGTGCCAGTAGTATAGCGTCCGGGTTGGGTTTTGGCTACACCTTC.

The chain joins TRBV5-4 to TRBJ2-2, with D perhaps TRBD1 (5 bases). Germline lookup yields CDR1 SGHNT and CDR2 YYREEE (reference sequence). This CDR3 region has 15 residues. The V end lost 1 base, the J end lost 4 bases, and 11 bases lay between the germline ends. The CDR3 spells CASSLWGDSTGELFF. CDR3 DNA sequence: TGTGCCAGCAGCTTGTGGGGTGACAGCACCGGGGAGCTGTTTTTT.

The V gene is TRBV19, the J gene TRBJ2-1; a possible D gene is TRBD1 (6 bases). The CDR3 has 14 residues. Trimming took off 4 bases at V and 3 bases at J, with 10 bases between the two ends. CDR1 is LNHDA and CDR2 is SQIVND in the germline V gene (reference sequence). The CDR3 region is CASSTHRDYNEQFF. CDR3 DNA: TGTGCCAGTAGTACCCACAGGGACTACAATGAGCAGTTCTTC.

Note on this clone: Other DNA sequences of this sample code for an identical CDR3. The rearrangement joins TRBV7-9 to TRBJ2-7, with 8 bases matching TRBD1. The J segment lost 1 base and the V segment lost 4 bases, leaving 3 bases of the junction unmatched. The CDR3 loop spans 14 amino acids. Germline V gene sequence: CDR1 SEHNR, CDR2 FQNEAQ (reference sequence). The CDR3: CASSSRDRSYEQYF. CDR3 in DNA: TGTGCCAGCAGCTCCCGGGACAGGTCCTACGAGCAGTACTTC.

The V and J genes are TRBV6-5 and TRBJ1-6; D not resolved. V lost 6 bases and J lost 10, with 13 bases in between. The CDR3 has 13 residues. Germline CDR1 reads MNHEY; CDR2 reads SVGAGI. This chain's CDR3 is CASSNREASPLHF. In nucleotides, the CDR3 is TGTGCCAGCAGCAACCGTGAGGCCTCACCCCTCCACTTT.

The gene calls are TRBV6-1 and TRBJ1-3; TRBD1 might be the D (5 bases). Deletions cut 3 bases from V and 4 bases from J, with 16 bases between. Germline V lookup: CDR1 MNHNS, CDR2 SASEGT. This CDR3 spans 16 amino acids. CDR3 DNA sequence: TGTGCCAGCAGTGATCCTATAGACAGCAACGGAAACACCATATATTTT. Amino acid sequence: CASSDPIDSNGNTIYF.

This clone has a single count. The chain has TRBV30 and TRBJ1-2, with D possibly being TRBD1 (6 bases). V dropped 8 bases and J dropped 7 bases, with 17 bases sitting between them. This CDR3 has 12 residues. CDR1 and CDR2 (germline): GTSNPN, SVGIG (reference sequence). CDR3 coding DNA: TGTGCCCTTACAGGGTCTGCTTCTGGCTACACCTTC. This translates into CALTGSASGYTF.

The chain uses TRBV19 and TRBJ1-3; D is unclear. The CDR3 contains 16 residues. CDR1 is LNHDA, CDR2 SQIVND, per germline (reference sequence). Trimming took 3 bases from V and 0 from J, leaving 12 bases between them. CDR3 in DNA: TGTGCCAGTAGTATTTCTGGTTTCAGCTCTGGAAACACCATATATTTT. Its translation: CASSISGFSSGNTIYF.

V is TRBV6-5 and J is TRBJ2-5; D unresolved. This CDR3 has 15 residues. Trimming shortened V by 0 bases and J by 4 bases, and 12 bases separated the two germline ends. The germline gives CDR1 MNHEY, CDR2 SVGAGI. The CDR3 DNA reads TGTGCCAGCAGTTACTCGCGTGGGCAGTCAGAGACCCAGTACTTC. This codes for CASSYSRGQSETQYF.

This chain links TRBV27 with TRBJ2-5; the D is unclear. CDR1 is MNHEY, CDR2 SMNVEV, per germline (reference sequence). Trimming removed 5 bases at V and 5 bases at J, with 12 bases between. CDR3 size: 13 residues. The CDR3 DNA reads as TGTGCCAGCAGTACCCGGAGCCGGGAGACCCAGTACTTC. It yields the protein CASSTRSRETQYF.

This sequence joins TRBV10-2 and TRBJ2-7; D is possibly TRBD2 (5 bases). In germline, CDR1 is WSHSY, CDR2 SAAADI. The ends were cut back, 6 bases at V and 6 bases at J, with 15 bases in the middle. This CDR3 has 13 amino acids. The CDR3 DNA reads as TGCGCCAGCAGACTTGGACTGTCTGCCGAGCAGTACGTC. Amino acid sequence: CASRLGLSAEQYV.